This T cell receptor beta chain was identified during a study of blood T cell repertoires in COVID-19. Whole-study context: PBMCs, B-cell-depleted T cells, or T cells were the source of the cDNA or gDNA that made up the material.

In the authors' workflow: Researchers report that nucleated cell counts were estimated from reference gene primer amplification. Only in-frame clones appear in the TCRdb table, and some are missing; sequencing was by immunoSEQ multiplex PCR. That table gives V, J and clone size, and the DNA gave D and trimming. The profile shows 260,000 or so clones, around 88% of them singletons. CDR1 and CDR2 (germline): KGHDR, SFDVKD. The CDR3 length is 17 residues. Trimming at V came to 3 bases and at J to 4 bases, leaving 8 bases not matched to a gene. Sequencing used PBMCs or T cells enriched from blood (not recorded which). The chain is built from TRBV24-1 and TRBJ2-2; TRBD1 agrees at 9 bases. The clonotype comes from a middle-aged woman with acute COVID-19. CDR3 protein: CATSDPGQGLRTGELFF. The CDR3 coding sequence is TGTGCCACCAGTGATCCTGGACAGGGGCTTCGCACCGGGGAGCTGTTTTTT.